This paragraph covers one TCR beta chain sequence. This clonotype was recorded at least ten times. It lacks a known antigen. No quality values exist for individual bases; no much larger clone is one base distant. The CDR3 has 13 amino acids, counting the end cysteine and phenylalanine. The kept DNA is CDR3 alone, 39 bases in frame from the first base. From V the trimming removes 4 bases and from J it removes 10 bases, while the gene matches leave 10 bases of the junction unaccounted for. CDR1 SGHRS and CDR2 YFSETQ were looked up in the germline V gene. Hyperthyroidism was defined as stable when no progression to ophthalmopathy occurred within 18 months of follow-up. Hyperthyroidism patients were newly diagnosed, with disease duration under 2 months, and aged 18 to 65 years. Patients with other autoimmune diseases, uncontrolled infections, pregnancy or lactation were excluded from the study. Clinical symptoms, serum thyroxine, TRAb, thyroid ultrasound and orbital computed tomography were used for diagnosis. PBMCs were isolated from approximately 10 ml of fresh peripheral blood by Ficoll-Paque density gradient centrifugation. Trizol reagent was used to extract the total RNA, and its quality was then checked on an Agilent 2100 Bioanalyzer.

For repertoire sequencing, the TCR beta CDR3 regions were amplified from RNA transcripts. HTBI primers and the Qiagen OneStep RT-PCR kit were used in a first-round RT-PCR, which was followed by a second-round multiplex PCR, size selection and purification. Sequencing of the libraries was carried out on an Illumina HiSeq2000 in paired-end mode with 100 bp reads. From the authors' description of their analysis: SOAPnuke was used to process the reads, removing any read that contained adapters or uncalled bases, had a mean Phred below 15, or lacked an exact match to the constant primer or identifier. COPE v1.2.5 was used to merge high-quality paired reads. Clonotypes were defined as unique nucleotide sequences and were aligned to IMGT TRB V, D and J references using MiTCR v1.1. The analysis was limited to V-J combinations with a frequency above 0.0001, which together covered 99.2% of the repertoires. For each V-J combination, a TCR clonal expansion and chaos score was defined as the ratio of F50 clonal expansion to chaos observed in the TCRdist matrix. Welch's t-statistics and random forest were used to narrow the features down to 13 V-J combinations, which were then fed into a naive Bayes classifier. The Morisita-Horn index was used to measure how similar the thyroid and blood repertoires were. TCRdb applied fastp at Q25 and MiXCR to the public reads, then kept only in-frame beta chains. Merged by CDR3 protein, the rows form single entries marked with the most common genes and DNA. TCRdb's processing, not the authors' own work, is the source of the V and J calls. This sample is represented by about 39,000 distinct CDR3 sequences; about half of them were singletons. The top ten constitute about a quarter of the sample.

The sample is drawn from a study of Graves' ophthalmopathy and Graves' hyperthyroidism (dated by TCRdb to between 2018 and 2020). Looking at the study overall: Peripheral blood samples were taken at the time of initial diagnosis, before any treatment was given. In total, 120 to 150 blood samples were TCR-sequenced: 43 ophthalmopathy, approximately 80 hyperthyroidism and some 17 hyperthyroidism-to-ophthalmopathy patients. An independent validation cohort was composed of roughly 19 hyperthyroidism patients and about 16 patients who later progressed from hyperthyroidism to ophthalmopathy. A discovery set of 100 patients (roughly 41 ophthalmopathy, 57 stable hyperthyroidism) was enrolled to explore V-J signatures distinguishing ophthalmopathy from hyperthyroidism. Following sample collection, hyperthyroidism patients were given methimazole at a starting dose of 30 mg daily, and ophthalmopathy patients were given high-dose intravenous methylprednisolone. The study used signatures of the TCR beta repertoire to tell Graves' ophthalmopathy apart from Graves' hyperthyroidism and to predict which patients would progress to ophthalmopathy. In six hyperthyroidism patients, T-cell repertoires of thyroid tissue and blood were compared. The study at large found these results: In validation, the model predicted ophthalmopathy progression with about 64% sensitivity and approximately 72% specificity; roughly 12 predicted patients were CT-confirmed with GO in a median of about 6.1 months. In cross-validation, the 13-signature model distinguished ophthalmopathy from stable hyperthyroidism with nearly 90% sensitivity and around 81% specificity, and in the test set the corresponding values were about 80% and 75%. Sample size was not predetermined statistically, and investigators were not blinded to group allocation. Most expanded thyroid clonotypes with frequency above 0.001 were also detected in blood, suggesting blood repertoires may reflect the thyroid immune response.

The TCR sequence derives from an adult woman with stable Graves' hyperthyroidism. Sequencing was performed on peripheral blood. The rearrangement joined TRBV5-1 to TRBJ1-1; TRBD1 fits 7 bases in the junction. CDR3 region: CASSPGTARRAFF. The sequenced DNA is TGCGCCAGCAGCCCTGGGACAGCTCGTAGAGCTTTCTTT.